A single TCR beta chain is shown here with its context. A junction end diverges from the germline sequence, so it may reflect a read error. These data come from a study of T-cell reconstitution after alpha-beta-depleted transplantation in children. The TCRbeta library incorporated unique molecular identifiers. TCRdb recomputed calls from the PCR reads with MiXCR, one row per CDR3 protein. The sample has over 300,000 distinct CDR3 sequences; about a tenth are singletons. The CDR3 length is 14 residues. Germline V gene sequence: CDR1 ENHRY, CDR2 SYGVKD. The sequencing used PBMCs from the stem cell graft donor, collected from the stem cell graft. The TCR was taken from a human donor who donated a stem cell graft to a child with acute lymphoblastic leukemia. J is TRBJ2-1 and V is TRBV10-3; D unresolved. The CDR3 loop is CAISESGGLNDQFF. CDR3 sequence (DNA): TGTGCCATCAGTGAGTCGGGCGGCTTAAATGACCAGTTCTTC.